This passage covers 19 T cell receptor beta chains from one sample sequenced in a study of beta chain features in type 1 diabetes. cDNA synthesis used the whole RNA isolate, giving expressed TCRB sequences. Profiled with immunoSEQ multiplex PCR; TCRdb holds only in-frame clones, not every one. In the table there are approximately 250,000 clones, around 10% of which are singletons. Sequenced: naive CD4+ T cells from blood. These TCRs come from a woman under 30 in good health.

V is TRBV10-2 and J is TRBJ1-1, with D unresolved. The length of the CDR3 is 13 residues. CDR1 and CDR2 from the germline V gene are WSHSY and SAAADI. Between the trimmed V and J ends, which lost 6 bases and 4 bases, there was a span of 12 bases. This CDR3 reads CASRNNGGTEAFF. Written as DNA, the CDR3 is TGCGCCAGCAGAAATAACGGCGGCACTGAAGCTTTCTTT.

This clone occurred a few times. This sequence joins TRBV18 and TRBJ2-1, with D hard to call. Germline V gene data show CDR1 as KGHSH and CDR2 as LQKENI. The CDR3 contains 14 residues. V was clipped by 4 bases and J by 2 bases, with 9 bases between them. The CDR3: CASSRYDTYNEQFF. CDR3 in DNA: TGTGCCAGCTCACGATACGACACCTACAATGAGCAGTTCTTC.

The V call is TRBV7-2, the J call TRBJ2-1; 14 positions agree with TRBD2. The J segment lost 9 bases and the V segment lost 5 bases, leaving 9 bases of the junction unmatched. CDR1 is SGHTA and CDR2 is FQGNSA in the germline V gene. CDR3 length equals 16 residues. The CDR3 sequence: CASSPTTSGGAGEQFF. The CDR3 DNA is TGTGCCAGCAGCCCGACGACTAGCGGGGGGGCGGGTGAGCAGTTCTTC.

The V and J genes are TRBV10-3 and TRBJ2-5; 10 positions agree with TRBD2. After removal of 3 bases from V and 2 bases from J, the junction contained 6 bases not matched to a gene. CDR3 length: 16 residues. In germline, CDR1 is ENHRY, CDR2 SYGVKD. This CDR3 is CAISDPLAGQQETQYF. The CDR3 nucleotides are TGTGCCATCAGTGACCCACTAGCGGGGCAACAAGAGACCCAGTACTTC.

The chain has TRBV5-1 and TRBJ2-1, with 7 bases matching TRBD1. This CDR3 region has 15 residues. With 4 bases clipped from V and 4 bases from J, the junction kept 8 bases outside the gene matches. Germline CDR1 SGHRS, CDR2 YFSETQ. DNA of the CDR3: TGCGCCAGCAGCGGGGGACAGCCGGCTTACAATGAGCAGTTCTTC. It specifies CASSGGQPAYNEQFF.

The chain recombines TRBV9 with TRBJ2-1; D perhaps matches TRBD1 (6 bases). V was shortened by 3 bases and J by 3 bases, with 13 bases between the two germline ends. Per the germline V gene, CDR1 is SGDLS and CDR2 is YYNGEE. This CDR3 has 15 residues. The CDR3 sequence is CASSAVRGSYNEQFF. The CDR3 nucleotides are TGTGCCAGCAGCGCGGTCAGGGGCAGCTACAATGAGCAGTTCTTC.

This clone was found many times. This rearrangement joins TRBV30 to TRBJ2-5, with D perhaps matching TRBD1 (6 bases). Trimming pared 5 bases from V and 1 base from J, leaving 11 bases between. The CDR3 runs to 13 residues. Germline CDR1 reads GTSNPN; CDR2 reads SVGIG (reference sequence). The CDR3 protein is CAWERQVQETQYF. CDR3 nucleotide sequence: TGTGCCTGGGAAAGACAGGTCCAAGAGACCCAGTACTTC. Combining the CDR3 with reference TRBV30 and TRBJ2-5 gives the whole variable domain SQTIHQWPATLVQPVGSPLSLECTVEGTSNPNLYWYRQAAGRGLQLLFYSVGIGQISSEVPQNLSASRPQDRQFILSSKKLLLSDSGFYLCAWERQVQETQYFGPGTRLLVL.

This clone has just a few counts. The V and J genes are TRBV30 and TRBJ2-7; 9 bases are a match to TRBD2. The germline gives CDR1 GTSNPN, CDR2 SVGIG (reference sequence). The CDR3 sequence is 14 residues long. J lost 5 bases, V lost 4 bases, and 9 bases had no gene match. Here the CDR3 reads CAWIKRGAGNEQYF. The CDR3 DNA follows: TGTGCCTGGATTAAGCGGGGGGCGGGCAACGAGCAGTACTTC.

This clone came up a few times. V and J are TRBV7-9 and TRBJ2-7; 8 nucleotides align to TRBD1. V trimming: 2 bases; J trimming: 4 bases; junction bases outside the gene matches: 16. CDR3 length: 18 amino acids. Germline assignment: CDR1 SEHNR and CDR2 FQNEAQ (reference sequence). The CDR3 loop is CASSLSRGPAGGKYEQYF. CDR3 DNA sequence: TGTGCCAGCAGCTTATCCAGGGGGCCGGCAGGGGGCAAGTACGAGCAGTACTTC.

A few counts support this clone. The V gene is TRBV5-1, the J gene TRBJ2-5, with TRBD2 as a possible D gene (6 bases). Trimming took off 0 bases at V and 2 bases at J, with 14 bases between the two ends. The CDR3 is made up of 16 amino acids. Germline CDR1 is SGHRS and CDR2 is YFSETQ. The CDR3 is CASSLAPGGRQETQYF. The CDR3 nucleotides read TGCGCCAGCAGCTTGGCCCCCGGGGGTAGACAAGAGACCCAGTACTTC.

This clone has a handful of counts. The CDR3 protein is CASSLYLGEGQYF. The CDR3, as DNA: TGTGCCAGCAGCTTATACCTCGGGGAGGGCCAGTACTTC. This chain joins TRBV11-1 and TRBJ2-4; 7 positions agree with TRBD2. Looked up from germline, CDR1 is SGHAT and CDR2 is FQDESV (reference sequence). The CDR3 runs 13 residues. J gave up 13 bases and V 2 bases, and 8 bases lay outside the gene matches. Using reference TRBV11-1 and TRBJ2-4 for the parts outside the CDR3, the full variable domain is EAEVAQSPRYKITEKSQAVAFWCDPISGHATLYWYRQILGQGPELLVQFQDESVVDDSQLPKDRFSAERLKGVDSTLKIQPAELGDSAMYLCASSLYLGEGQYFGAGTRLSVL.

This clone came up a few times. The rearrangement links TRBV10-3 to TRBJ2-3; 8 bases agree with TRBD1. The V segment lost 7 bases and the J segment 2 bases; nucleotides outside the gene matches: 5. The length of the CDR3 is 14 residues. The V gene's germline CDR1 is ENHRY and CDR2 SYGVKD. The chain's CDR3 is CAIKSRGPTDTQYF. The CDR3 bases are TGTGCCATCAAGAGCAGGGGGCCCACAGATACGCAGTATTTT.

The rearrangement joins TRBV12-5 to TRBJ2-2; possible D gene TRBD2, 5 bases. Trimming removed 6 bases from V and 1 base from J, with 9 bases in between. The CDR3 extends over 14 amino acids. Germline-derived CDR1 and CDR2 are LGHNT and FRNRAP. Here the CDR3 reads CASGRRGNTGELFF. Written as DNA, the CDR3 is TGTGCTAGTGGCCGCCGGGGGAACACCGGGGAGCTGTTTTTT.

CDR3 protein: CAWRRAGGEYEQYF. The DNA of the CDR3 is TGTGCCTGGAGGCGGGCAGGGGGCGAGTACGAGCAGTACTTC. V is TRBV30 and J is TRBJ2-7; the match to TRBD1 covers 8 bases. Trimming removed 3 bases from V and 4 bases from J; junction bases left unmatched: 8. In germline, CDR1 is GTSNPN, CDR2 SVGIG (reference sequence). This CDR3 region has 14 residues.

This clone showed up just a few times. The chain couples TRBV9 to TRBJ2-1, with 12 bases lining up with TRBD2. Unmatched junction bases numbered 7, after V lost 0 bases and J lost 6 bases. The CDR3 loop spans 17 amino acids. Germline V gene lookup returns CDR1 SGDLS and CDR2 YYNGEE. In DNA, the CDR3 is TGTGCCAGCAGCGTAGATCTAGCGGGAGGGGGAGTCAATGAGCAGTTCTTC. This sequence encodes CASSVDLAGGGVNEQFF.

Concerning this clone: One end of the junction fails to match germline, which may point to a read error. The chain is built from TRBV30 and TRBJ1-5; TRBD1 matches 11 bases. Per the germline V gene, CDR1 is GTSNPN and CDR2 is SVGIG (reference sequence). The CDR3 extends over 14 amino acids. The CDR3 sequence is CAWRGTGGNQPQHF. CDR3 in DNA: TGTGCCTGGAGGGGGACAGGGGGGAATCAACCCCAGCATTTT.

V usage is TRBV6-5 and J usage is TRBJ1-2, with D hard to call. CDR1 and CDR2 from the germline V gene are MNHEY and SVGAGI. Between the trimmed V and J ends, which lost 5 bases and 1 base, there was a span of 8 bases. This CDR3 contains 13 residues. In DNA, the CDR3 is TGTGCCAGCAGTACGAGCATTAACTATGGCTACACCTTC. Amino acid sequence: CASSTSINYGYTF.

The chain recombines TRBV27 with TRBJ1-6; 10 nucleotides line up with TRBD1. The V segment lost 6 bases and the J segment 6 bases; nucleotides outside the gene matches: 5. Germline CDR1 MNHEY, CDR2 SMNVEV (reference sequence). The CDR3 consists of 15 residues. The CDR3 nucleotides read TGTGCCAGCAGGAGGGACAGGGGAGCTAATTCACCCCTCCACTTT. This gives the protein CASRRDRGANSPLHF.

This clone was seen a handful of times. This chain uses TRBV6-1 with TRBJ2-5; D possibly corresponds to TRBD2 (5 bases). Germline loops: CDR1 MNHNS, CDR2 SASEGT. The CDR3 runs 12 residues. V dropped 6 bases and J dropped 1 base, with 6 bases sitting between them. The CDR3 spells CASSLAQETQYF. The CDR3 DNA is TGTGCCAGCAGCCTAGCCCAAGAGACCCAGTACTTC.